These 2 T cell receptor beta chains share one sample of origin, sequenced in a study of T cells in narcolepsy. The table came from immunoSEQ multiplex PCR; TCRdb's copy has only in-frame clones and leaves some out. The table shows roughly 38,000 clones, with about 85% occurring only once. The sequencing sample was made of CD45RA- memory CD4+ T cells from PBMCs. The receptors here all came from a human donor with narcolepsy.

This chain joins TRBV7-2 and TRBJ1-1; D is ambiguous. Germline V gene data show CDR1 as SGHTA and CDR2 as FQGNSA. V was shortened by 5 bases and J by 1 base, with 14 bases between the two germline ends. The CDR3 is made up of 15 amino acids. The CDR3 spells CASSPSGGKNTEAFF. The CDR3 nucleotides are TGTGCCAGCAGCCCCTCGGGAGGGAAGAACACTGAAGCTTTCTTT.

The CDR3 DNA is TGTGCCAGCAGCCTCGCTGTGGGGAACACTGAAGCTTTCTTT. It is translated as CASSLAVGNTEAFF. This chain links TRBV6-6 with TRBJ1-1; D is unresolved. The CDR3 is 14 amino acids. V lost 6 bases, J lost 1 base, and 12 bases lay in between. CDR1 and CDR2 from the germline V gene are MNHNY and SVGAGI (reference sequence).